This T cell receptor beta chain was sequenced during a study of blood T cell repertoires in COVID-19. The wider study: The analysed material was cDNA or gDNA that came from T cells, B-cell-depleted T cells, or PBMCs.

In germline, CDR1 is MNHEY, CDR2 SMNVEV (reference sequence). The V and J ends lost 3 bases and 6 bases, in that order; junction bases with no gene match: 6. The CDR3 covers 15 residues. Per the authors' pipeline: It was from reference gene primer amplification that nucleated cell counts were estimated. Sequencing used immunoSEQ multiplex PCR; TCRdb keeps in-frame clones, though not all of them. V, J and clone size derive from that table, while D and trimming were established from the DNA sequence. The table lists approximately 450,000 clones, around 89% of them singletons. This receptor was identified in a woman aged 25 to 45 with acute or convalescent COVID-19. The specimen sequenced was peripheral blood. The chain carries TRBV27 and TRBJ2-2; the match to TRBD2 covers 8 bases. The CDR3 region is CASSFSGTRAGELFF. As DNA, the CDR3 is TGTGCCAGCAGTTTCTCCGGGACTAGAGCCGGGGAGCTGTTTTTT.